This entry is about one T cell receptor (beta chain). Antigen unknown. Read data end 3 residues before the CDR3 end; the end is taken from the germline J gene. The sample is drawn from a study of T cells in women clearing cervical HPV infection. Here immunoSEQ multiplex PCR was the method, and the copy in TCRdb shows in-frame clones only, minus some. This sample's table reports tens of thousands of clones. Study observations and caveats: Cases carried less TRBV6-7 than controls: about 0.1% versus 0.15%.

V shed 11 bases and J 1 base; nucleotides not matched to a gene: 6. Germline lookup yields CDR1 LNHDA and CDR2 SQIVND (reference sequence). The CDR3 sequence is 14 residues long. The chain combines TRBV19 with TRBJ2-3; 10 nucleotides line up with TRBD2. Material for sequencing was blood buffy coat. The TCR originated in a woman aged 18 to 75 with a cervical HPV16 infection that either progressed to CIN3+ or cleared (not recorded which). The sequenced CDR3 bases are TGTGCCTCCCGGAGCGGGAGGGGCACAGATACG. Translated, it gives CASRSGRGTDT. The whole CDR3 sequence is CASRSGRGTDTQYF.